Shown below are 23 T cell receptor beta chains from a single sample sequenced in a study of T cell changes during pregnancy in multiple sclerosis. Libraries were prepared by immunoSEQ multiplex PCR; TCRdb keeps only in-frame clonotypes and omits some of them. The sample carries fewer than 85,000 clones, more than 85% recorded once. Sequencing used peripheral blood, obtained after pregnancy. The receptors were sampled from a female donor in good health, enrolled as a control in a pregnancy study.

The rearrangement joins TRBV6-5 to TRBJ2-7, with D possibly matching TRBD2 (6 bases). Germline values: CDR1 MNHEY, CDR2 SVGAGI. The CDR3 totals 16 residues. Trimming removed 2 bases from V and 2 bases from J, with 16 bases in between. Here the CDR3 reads CASSYGAWRGTYEQYF. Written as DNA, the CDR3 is TGTGCCAGCAGTTACGGGGCGTGGCGGGGTACCTACGAGCAGTACTTC.

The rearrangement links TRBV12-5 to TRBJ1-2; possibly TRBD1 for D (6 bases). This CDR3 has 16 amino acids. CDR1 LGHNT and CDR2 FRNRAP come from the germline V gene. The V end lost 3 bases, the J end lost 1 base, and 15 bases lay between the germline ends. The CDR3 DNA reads TGTGCTAGTGGTTTCGGAACAGGGCTCGGTAACTATGGCTACACCTTC. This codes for CASGFGTGLGNYGYTF.

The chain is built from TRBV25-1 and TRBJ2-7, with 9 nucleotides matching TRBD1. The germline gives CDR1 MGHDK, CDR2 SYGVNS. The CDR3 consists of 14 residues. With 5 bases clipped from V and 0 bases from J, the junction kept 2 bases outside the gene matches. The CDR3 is CASSRDRDSYEQYF. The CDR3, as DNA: TGTGCCAGCAGTAGGGACAGGGACTCCTACGAGCAGTACTTC.

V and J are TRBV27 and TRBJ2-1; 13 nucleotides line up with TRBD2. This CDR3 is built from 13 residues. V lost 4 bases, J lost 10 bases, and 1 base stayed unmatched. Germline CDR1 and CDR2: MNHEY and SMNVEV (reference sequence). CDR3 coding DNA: TGTGCCAGCAGTTGGGGACTAGCGGGAGAGCAGTTCTTC. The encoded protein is CASSWGLAGEQFF.

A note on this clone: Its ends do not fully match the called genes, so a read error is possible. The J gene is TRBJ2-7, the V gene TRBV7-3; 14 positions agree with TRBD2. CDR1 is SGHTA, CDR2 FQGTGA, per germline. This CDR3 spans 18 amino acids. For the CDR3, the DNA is TGTGCCAGCAGCGTAACCGGGACTAGCGGGAGTCGAACCTACGAGCAGTACTTC. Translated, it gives CASSVTGTSGSRTYEQYF.

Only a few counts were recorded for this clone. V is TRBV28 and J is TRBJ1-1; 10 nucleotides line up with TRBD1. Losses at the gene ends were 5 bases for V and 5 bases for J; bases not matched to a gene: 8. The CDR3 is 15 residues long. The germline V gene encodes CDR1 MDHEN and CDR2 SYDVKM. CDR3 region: CASSPWTGGGTEAFF. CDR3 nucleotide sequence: TGTGCCAGCAGTCCCTGGACAGGGGGAGGGACTGAAGCTTTCTTT.

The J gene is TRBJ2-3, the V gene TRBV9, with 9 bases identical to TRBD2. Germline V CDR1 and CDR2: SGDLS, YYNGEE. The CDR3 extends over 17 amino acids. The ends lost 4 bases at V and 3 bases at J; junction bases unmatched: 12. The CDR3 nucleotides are TGTGCCAGCAGCCCCCGCTACAGCGGGGGGCAGACAGATACGCAGTATTTT. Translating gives CASSPRYSGGQTDTQYF.

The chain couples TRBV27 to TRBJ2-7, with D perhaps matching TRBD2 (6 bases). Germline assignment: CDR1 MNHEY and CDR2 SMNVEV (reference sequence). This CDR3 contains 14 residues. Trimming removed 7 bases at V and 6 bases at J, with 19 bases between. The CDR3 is CASMGGAGGVEQYF. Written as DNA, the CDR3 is TGTGCCAGCATGGGTGGGGCAGGAGGGGTCGAGCAGTACTTC.

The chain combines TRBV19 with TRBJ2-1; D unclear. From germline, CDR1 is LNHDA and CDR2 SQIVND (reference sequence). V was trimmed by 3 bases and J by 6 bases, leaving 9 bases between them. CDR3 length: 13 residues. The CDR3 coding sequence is TGTGCCAGTAGTATTACCGGTCTCAATGAGCAGTTCTTC. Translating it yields CASSITGLNEQFF.

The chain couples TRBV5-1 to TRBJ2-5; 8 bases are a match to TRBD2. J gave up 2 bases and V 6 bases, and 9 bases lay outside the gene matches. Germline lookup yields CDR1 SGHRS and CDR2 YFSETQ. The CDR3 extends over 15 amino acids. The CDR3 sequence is CASKAQAGEQETQYF. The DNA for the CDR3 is TGCGCCAGCAAGGCCCAAGCGGGGGAACAAGAGACCCAGTACTTC.

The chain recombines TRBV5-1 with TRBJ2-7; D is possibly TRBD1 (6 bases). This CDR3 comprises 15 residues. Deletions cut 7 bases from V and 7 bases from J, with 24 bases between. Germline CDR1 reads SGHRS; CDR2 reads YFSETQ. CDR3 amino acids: CASGPLGQGYGEQYF. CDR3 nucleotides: TGCGCCAGCGGTCCCCTCGGGCAGGGGTATGGAGAGCAGTACTTC.

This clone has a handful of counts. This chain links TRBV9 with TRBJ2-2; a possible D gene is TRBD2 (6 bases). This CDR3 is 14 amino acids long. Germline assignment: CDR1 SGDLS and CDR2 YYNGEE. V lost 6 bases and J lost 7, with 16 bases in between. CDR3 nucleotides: TGTGCCAGCAAGAGATACGGGACTGTCGGGGAGCTGTTTTTT. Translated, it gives CASKRYGTVGELFF.

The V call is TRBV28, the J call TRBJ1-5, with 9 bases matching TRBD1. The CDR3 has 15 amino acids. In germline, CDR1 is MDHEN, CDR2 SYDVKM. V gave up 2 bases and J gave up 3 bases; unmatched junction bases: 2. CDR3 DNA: TGTGCCAGCAGTTTAAACAGGGGGCTCAATCAGCCCCAGCATTTT. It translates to CASSLNRGLNQPQHF.

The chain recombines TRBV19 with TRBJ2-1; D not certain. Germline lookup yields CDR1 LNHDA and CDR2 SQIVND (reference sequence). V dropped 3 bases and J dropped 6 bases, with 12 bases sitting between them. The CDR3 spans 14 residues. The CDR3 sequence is CASSMASMRNEQFF. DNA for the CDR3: TGTGCCAGTAGTATGGCTAGTATGCGCAATGAGCAGTTCTTC. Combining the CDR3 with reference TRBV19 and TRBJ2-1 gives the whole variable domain DGGITQSPKYLFRKEGQNVTLSCEQNLNHDAMYWYRQDPGQGLRLIYYSQIVNDFQKGDIAEGYSVSREKKESFPLTVTSAQKNPTAFYLCASSMASMRNEQFFGPGTRLTVL.

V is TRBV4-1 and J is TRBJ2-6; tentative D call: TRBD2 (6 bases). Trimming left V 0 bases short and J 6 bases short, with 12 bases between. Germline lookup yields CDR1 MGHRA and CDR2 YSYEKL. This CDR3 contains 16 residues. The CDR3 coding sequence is TGCGCCAGCAGCCAAGATTGGGGGGTCGAGGCCAACGTCCTGACTTTC. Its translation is CASSQDWGVEANVLTF.

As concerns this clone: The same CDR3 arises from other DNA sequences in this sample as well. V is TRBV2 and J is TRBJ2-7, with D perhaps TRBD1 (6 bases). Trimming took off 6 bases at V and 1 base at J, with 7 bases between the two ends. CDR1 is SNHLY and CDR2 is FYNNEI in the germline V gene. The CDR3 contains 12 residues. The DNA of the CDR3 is TGTGCCAGCAGACAGGGATCCTACGAGCAGTACTTC. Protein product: CASRQGSYEQYF. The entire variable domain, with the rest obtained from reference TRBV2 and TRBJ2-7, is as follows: EPEVTQTPSHQVTQMGQEVILRCVPISNHLYFYWYRQILGQKVEFLVSFYNNEISEKSEIFDDQFSVERPDGSNFTLKIRSTKLEDSAMYFCASRQGSYEQYFGPGTRLTVT.

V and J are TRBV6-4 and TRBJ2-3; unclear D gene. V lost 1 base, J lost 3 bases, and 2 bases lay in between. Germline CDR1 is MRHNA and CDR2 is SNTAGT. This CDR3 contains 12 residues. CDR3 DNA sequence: TGTGCCAGCAGTGACTTAACAGATACGCAGTATTTT. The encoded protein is CASSDLTDTQYF.

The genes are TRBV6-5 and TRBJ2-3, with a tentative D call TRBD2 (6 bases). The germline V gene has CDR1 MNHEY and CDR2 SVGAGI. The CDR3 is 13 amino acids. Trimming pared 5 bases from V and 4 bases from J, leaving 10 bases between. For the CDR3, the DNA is TGTGCCAGCAGTAACGGGGGATCAGATACGCAGTATTTT. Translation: CASSNGGSDTQYF.

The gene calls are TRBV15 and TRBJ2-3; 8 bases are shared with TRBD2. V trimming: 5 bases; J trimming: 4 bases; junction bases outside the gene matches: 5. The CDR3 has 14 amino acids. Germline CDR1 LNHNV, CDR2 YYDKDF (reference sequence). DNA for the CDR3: TGTGCCACCAGCCGCGGGACTAGGGCAGATACGCAGTATTTT. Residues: CATSRGTRADTQYF.

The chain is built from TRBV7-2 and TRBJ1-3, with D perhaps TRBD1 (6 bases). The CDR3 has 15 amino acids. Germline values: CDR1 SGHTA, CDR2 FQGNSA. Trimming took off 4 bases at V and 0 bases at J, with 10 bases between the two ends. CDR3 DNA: TGTGCCAGCAGCTGGACAGTCAACTCTGGAAACACCATATATTTT. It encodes CASSWTVNSGNTIYF.

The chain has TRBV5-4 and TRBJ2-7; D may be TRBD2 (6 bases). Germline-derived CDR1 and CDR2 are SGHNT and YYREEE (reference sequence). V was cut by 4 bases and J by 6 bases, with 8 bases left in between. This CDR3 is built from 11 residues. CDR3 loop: CASSVGGEQYF. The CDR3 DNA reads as TGTGCCAGCAGCGTCGGGGGCGAGCAGTACTTC.

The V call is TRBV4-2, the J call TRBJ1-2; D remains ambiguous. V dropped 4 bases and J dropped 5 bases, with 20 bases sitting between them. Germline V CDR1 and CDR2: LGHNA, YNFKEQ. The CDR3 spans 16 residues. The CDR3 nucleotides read TGTGCCAGCAGCCTTGACGGGATACCTACCCAGTATGGCTACACCTTC. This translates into CASSLDGIPTQYGYTF.

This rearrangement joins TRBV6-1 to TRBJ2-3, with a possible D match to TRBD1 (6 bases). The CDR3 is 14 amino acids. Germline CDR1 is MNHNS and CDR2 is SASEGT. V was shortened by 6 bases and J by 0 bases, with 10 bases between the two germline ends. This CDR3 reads CASRPGHSTDTQYF. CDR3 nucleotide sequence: TGTGCCAGCAGGCCGGGACACAGCACAGATACGCAGTATTTT.